The 6 T cell receptor beta chains in this list originate from one sample, sequenced in a study of T cells after yellow fever vaccination. A single record per CDR3 protein comes from TCRdb applying MiXCR to the 5' RACE reads. Among 620,000 or so distinct CDR3 sequences listed, about a sixth were seen once. Sample: PBMCs, taken less than 6 days after the first yellow fever vaccination. Every receptor here comes from a man younger than 30 who received the YFV17D yellow fever vaccine.

This clonotype turned up a few times. This sequence joins TRBV20-1 and TRBJ2-7; 15 nucleotides line up with TRBD2. Germline V lookup: CDR1 DFQATT, CDR2 SNEGSKA (reference sequence). V was pared by 0 bases and J by 6 bases, with 3 bases of the junction left unmatched. This CDR3 region has 15 residues. CDR3 protein: CSARDGTSGGREQYF. The CDR3 nucleotides read TGCAGTGCTAGAGATGGGACTAGCGGGGGGCGCGAGCAGTACTTC.

Only a few counts were recorded for this clonotype. This chain links TRBV6-5 with TRBJ1-2; D perhaps matches TRBD1 (6 bases). The ends were cut back, 0 bases at V and 6 bases at J, with 11 bases in the middle. The CDR3 loop spans 14 amino acids. CDR1 MNHEY and CDR2 SVGAGI come from the germline V gene. The CDR3 coding sequence is TGTGCCAGCAGTTACTCGACGGCAGGGGATGGCTACACCTTC. Encoded protein: CASSYSTAGDGYTF.

This clonotype came up a few times. This sequence joins TRBV7-8 and TRBJ1-1; D possibly corresponds to TRBD1 (6 bases). Germline CDR1 SGHVS, CDR2 FQNEAQ. This CDR3 has 12 residues. V was cut by 4 bases and J by 10 bases, with 13 bases left in between. CDR3 coding DNA: TGTGCCAGCAGCTCCCAGGGGACGGCAGCTTTCTTT. As protein: CASSSQGTAAFF.

This clonotype turned up a few times. The gene calls are TRBV20-1 and TRBJ2-3; TRBD2 agrees at 14 bases. Germline lookup yields CDR1 DFQATT and CDR2 SNEGSKA (reference sequence). The junction had 10 bases not matched to a gene; V was cut back by 2 bases and J by 6 bases. The CDR3 spans 17 residues. This CDR3 reads CSARRRLAGGPGDTQYF. For the CDR3, the DNA is TGCAGTGCTAGACGCCGACTAGCGGGGGGGCCGGGGGATACGCAGTATTTT.

The rearrangement links TRBV7-7 to TRBJ2-2, with a tentative D call TRBD2 (6 bases). Looked up from germline, CDR1 is SSHAT and CDR2 is FNYEAQ (reference sequence). V was shortened by 5 bases and J by 4 bases, with 14 bases between the two germline ends. The CDR3 sequence is 15 residues long. The CDR3 spells CASSPSVLGTGELFF. CDR3 DNA sequence: TGTGCCAGCAGCCCTAGCGTTTTAGGCACCGGGGAGCTGTTTTTT.

This clonotype was counted only a few times. The chain joins TRBV20-1 to TRBJ2-3; 7 bases map to TRBD2. V shed 4 bases, J shed 4 bases, and the junction held 11 bases outside the gene matches. Germline values: CDR1 DFQATT, CDR2 SNEGSKA (reference sequence). The CDR3 totals 15 residues. The CDR3 sequence: CSATWPGGPADTQYF. The CDR3 region has the DNA TGCAGTGCTACTTGGCCGGGGGGACCCGCAGATACGCAGTATTTT.